A selection of T cell receptor beta chains follows, all from one sample in a study of T-cell memory formation after mild COVID-19. TCRdb reanalysed the 5' RACE reads using MiXCR and keeps one entry per CDR3 protein. The sample comprises 90,000 to 120,000 distinct CDR3 sequences, 14% of which are singletons, and 39% rests with the top ten. Material: PBMCs or a T cell subset sorted from them (not recorded which). The source is a man aged 18 to 30 who had mild COVID-19 (a few samples of this study predate the infection). Cell type and time point are not known. CDR3s include the opening cysteine and the closing phenylalanine or tryptophan.

TRBJ2-5,TRBV4-1,CASSQVMVETQYF
TRBJ2-7,TRBV24-1,CATSDLVVPTHEQYF
TRBJ2-1,TRBV6-5,CASSYAGTRNEQFF
TRBJ2-1,TRBV12-3/TRBV12-4,CASSTGTSGAYNEQFF
TRBJ2-3,TRBV2,CASLDYTDTQYF
TRBJ1-2,TRBV7-8,CASSAPGQGAFGYTF
TRBJ2-1,TRBV7-2,CASLQDRYHQGQFF
TRBJ2-7,TRBV7-3,CASSQDGSYEQYF
TRBJ1-2,TRBV7-9,CASSRDRAGSFGYTF
TRBJ1-2,TRBV4-1,CASRSEEDSNYGYTF
TRBJ1-5,TRBV7-6,CASSEGGGGQPQHF
TRBJ2-3,TRBV7-9,CASRSAARLGDTQYF
TRBJ2-1,TRBV11-1,CASSSSLQREEQFF
TRBJ2-7,TRBV27,CASSLIGTAAYEQYF
TRBJ1-1,TRBV5-1,CASSYLRDTEAFF
TRBJ2-5,TRBV4-2,CASSQELAGGVEETQYF
TRBJ2-1,TRBV10-3,CAISEDHNEQFF
TRBJ2-3,TRBV6-6,CASSALAGAPDTQYF
TRBJ1-2,TRBV5-5,CASSLSGTIYGYTF
TRBJ1-6,TRBV13,CASSSTTNKHSSNSPLHF
TRBJ2-1,TRBV5-4,CASSLSGVSYNEQFF